The 24 T cell receptor beta chains below all came from one sample that was sequenced in a study of glioma-infiltrating T cells. TCR alpha and beta CDR3 regions were amplified from RNA using iRepertoire nested multiplex PCR. A single record per CDR3 protein comes from TCRdb applying MiXCR to the multiplex PCR reads. The data show tens of thousands of distinct CDR3 sequences, approximately 40% seen once. Sequencing used glioma tissue, nonneoplastic brain tissue, or PBMCs (not recorded which). Source of these receptors: a human donor with low-grade glioma or glioblastoma, undergoing nonglioma brain surgery, or in good health (not recorded which).

This clonotype appeared a single time. A much bigger clone sits one base away, suggesting this may be a read error. This chain joins TRBV3-1 and TRBJ2-2; TRBD2 matches at 8 bases. This CDR3 region has 16 residues. CDR1 LGHDT and CDR2 YNNKEL come from the germline V gene (reference sequence). The CDR3 nucleotides are TGTGCCAGCAGCCAAGTGGGACTAGGTAGCACCTGGGAGCTGTTTTTT. Protein product: CASSQVGLGSTWELFF.

This clonotype appeared a single time. V is TRBV28 and J is TRBJ1-1; possibly TRBD1 for D (5 bases). Per germline, CDR1 MDHEN and CDR2 SYDVKM. This CDR3 comprises 13 residues. The CDR3 sequence is CSTKQVGYTEAFF. DNA of the CDR3: TGTTCCACCAAACAGGTGGGGTATACTGAAGCTTTCTTT.

The sample holds many counts of this clonotype. V is TRBV28 and J is TRBJ2-1, with D possibly TRBD1 on 7 matching bases. Germline CDR1 MDHEN, CDR2 SYDVKM. The CDR3 loop spans 16 amino acids. Trimming pared 7 bases from V and 9 bases from J, leaving 25 bases between. The CDR3 loop reads CASKPGGTQGVGEQFF. The DNA for the CDR3 is TGTGCCAGCAAACCCGGCGGGACCCAGGGGGTTGGTGAGCAGTTCTTC. Supplemented by reference TRBV28 and TRBJ2-1, the full variable domain reads DVKVTQSSRYLVKRTGEKVFLECVQDMDHENMFWYRQDPGLGLRLIYFSYDVKMKEKGDIPEGYSVSREKKERFSLILESASTNQTSMYLCASKPGGTQGVGEQFFGPGTRLTVL.

This clonotype has at least ten counts. CDR3: CSGGVSGNTIYF. DNA for the CDR3: TGCAGCGGGGGAGTCTCTGGAAACACCATATATTTT. This rearrangement joins TRBV29-1 to TRBJ1-3, with D hard to call. V dropped 7 bases and J dropped 0 bases, with 7 bases sitting between them. The germline gives CDR1 SQVTM, CDR2 ANQGSEA. The CDR3 runs 12 residues. The variable domain in full, with the rest retrieved from reference TRBV29-1 and TRBJ1-3, is SAVISQKPSRDICQRGTSLTIQCQVDSQVTMMFWYRQQPGQSLTLIATANQGSEATYESGFVIDKFPISRPNLTFSTLTVSNMSPEDSSIYLCSGGVSGNTIYFGEGSWLTVV.

This clonotype was observed many times. This rearrangement joins TRBV5-1 to TRBJ1-2, with a weak D call TRBD1 (6 bases). Trimming took off 4 bases at V and 4 bases at J, with 8 bases between the two ends. In germline, CDR1 is SGHRS, CDR2 YFSETQ. CDR3 length equals 12 residues. The CDR3 DNA reads TGCGCCAGCAGCGCGGACAGCTATGGCTACACCTTC. It specifies CASSADSYGYTF.

Regarding this clonotype: An end of the junction differs from the germline gene, which may be a read error. The V gene is TRBV2, the J gene TRBJ1-1; no reliable D call. There are 14 residues in the CDR3. From germline, CDR1 is SNHLY and CDR2 FYNNEI. The CDR3 protein is CASTESPVGTVAFF. The CDR3 DNA reads TGTGCCAGTACCGAATCCCCGGTCGGCACTGTAGCTTTCTTT.

This clonotype was seen at least ten times. The chain recombines TRBV29-1 with TRBJ2-1; 11 bases line up with TRBD2. The CDR3 is made up of 15 amino acids. Per the germline V gene, CDR1 is SQVTM and CDR2 is ANQGSEA. J lost 4 bases, V lost 7 bases, and 9 bases had no gene match. CDR3 sequence reads: CSASTSGTSYNEQFF. The CDR3 nucleotides are TGCAGCGCTTCGACTAGCGGGACCTCATACAATGAGCAGTTCTTC.

This chain connects TRBV28 to TRBJ2-1, with 11 bases identical to TRBD1. From germline, CDR1 is MDHEN and CDR2 SYDVKM. Trimming took 3 bases from V and 6 from J; bases not matched to a gene: 4. This CDR3 is built from 15 residues. The CDR3 DNA reads as TGTGCCAGCAGTTTGATAGGACAGGGGGCCAATGAGCAGTTCTTC. Translation: CASSLIGQGANEQFF.

As to this clonotype: One end of the junction does not line up with germline, which may come from a read error. The chain combines TRBV4-2 with TRBJ1-3; 7 bases are shared with TRBD1. CDR1 is LGHNA, CDR2 YNFKEQ, per germline. This CDR3 has 18 amino acids. CDR3 sequence (DNA): TGTGCCAGCAGCGAAGAAGCCAGGGGGGCGAGCCCTGGAAACACCATATATTTT. The encoded protein is CASSEEARGASPGNTIYF.

On this clonotype: A read error may produce the germline difference seen at one junction end. V usage is TRBV2 and J usage is TRBJ1-5, with D uncertain. CDR3 length: 12 amino acids. Germline V gene sequence: CDR1 SNHLY, CDR2 FYNNEI. The chain's CDR3 is CASQPDYQPQHF. The CDR3 DNA follows: TGCGCCAGCCAACCAGACTACCAGCCCCAGCATTTT.

A word on this clonotype: Since a much larger clone is just one base distant, this may be a read error. V gene TRBV19 combines with J gene TRBJ2-5; D could derive from TRBD1 or TRBD2 (5 bases each). This CDR3 spans 14 amino acids. V was trimmed by 4 bases and J by 5 bases, leaving 14 bases between them. Germline V gene lookup returns CDR1 LNHDA and CDR2 SQIVND (reference sequence). The CDR3 coding sequence is TGTGCCAGTAGTACCCCCGGGGCTAGGGAGACCCAGTACTTC. Translation: CASSTPGARETQYF. The entire variable domain, with the rest obtained from reference TRBV19 and TRBJ2-5, is as follows: DGGITQSPKYLFRKEGQNVTLSCEQNLNHDAMYWYRQDPGQGLRLIYYSQIVNDFQKGDIAEGYSVSREKKESFPLTVTSAQKNPTAFYLCASSTPGARETQYFGPGTRLLVL.

The rearrangement uses TRBV6-1 and TRBJ2-7; 7 bases agree with TRBD1. Germline V gene sequence: CDR1 MNHNS, CDR2 SASEGT. V was pared by 6 bases and J by 2 bases, with 7 bases of the junction left unmatched. This CDR3 contains 14 residues. For the CDR3, the DNA is TGTGCCAGCAGGGCAGGACAGGCCCCCTACGAGCAGTACTTC. Translating it yields CASRAGQAPYEQYF.

This clonotype has a count of ten or more. This rearrangement joins TRBV7-9 to TRBJ2-7; 7 positions match TRBD2. Germline CDR1 SEHNR, CDR2 FQNEAQ (reference sequence). V lost 5 bases and J lost 7; bases outside the gene matches: 17. The CDR3 runs 16 residues. The CDR3 here is CASSLRGAGTSLEQYF. The CDR3 coding sequence is TGTGCCAGCAGCCTTCGGGGAGCGGGGACCTCTTTGGAGCAGTACTTC.

Concerning this clonotype: This may come from a read error, since a much larger clone is one base off. The CDR3 coding sequence is TGTGCCAGTAGCTGGAGGGCTGGAAGCACCATATATTTT. Translating gives CASSWRAGSTIYF. The V call is TRBV19, the J call TRBJ1-3; D gene uncertain. The CDR3 is 13 residues long. Germline V CDR1 and CDR2: LNHDA, SQIVND (reference sequence).

This chain links TRBV20-1 with TRBJ1-4; no clear D gene. The CDR3 is 13 residues long. V was shortened by 3 bases and J by 4 bases, with 9 bases between the two germline ends. Germline CDR1 reads DFQATT; CDR2 reads SNEGSKA (reference sequence). CDR3 in amino acids: CSASLEINEKLFF. CDR3 nucleotide sequence: TGCAGTGCTAGTTTGGAGATTAATGAAAAACTGTTTTTT.

With respect to this clonotype: This may be a read error: a much more frequent sequence differs by one nucleotide. This sequence joins TRBV5-1 and TRBJ1-3, with 10 bases fitting TRBD1. Germline CDR1 is SGHRS and CDR2 is YFSETQ. CDR3 length: 16 amino acids. DNA for the CDR3: TGCGCCAGCAGCCGGGACAGGGGCGTCTCTAGAAACACCATATATTTT. It yields the protein CASSRDRGVSRNTIYF.

Concerning this clonotype itself: A read error may explain this, as a much larger clone is one base away. The rearrangement links TRBV16 to TRBJ2-1, with D perhaps matching TRBD1 (5 bases). From germline, CDR1 is KGHSY and CDR2 FQNENV. The CDR3 contains 12 residues. The CDR3 sequence: CARSQGDNEQFF. The CDR3 DNA sequence: TGTGCCAGAAGCCAGGGTGACAATGAGCAGTTCTTC.

At least ten counts were recorded for this clonotype. V and J are TRBV18 and TRBJ2-7; weak D call: TRBD1 (6 bases). The V gene's germline CDR1 is KGHSH and CDR2 LQKENI. V was trimmed by 8 bases and J by 3 bases, leaving 11 bases between them. The CDR3 has 12 residues. CDR3 protein: CASSRGDYEQYF. The CDR3, as DNA: TGTGCCAGCAGCAGGGGAGACTACGAGCAGTACTTC.

In this sample, this clonotype turned up many times. The V and J genes are TRBV14 and TRBJ2-1, with TRBD2 identical over 9 bases. The CDR3 totals 17 residues. Per the germline V gene, CDR1 is SGHDN and CDR2 is FVKESK. Losses at the gene ends were 2 bases for V and 2 bases for J; bases not matched to a gene: 7. The CDR3 region has the DNA TGTGCCAGCAGCCAAACGAAGACTAGCGGTACCTACAATGAGCAGTTCTTC. As protein: CASSQTKTSGTYNEQFF.

This clonotype was recorded at least ten times. The rearrangement uses TRBV19 and TRBJ2-1; D uncertain. CDR1 and CDR2 from the germline V gene are LNHDA and SQIVND (reference sequence). V was cut by 5 bases and J by 6 bases, with 14 bases left in between. This CDR3 spans 14 amino acids. CDR3 region: CASSPLGSPNEQFF. DNA for the CDR3: TGTGCCAGTAGTCCTCTGGGAAGCCCCAATGAGCAGTTCTTC.

This clonotype was observed many times. The chain is built from TRBV20-1 and TRBJ2-5; 8 nucleotides line up with TRBD2. This CDR3 comprises 13 residues. J was trimmed by 1 base and V by 5 bases; bases with no gene match: 3. CDR1 is DFQATT, CDR2 SNEGSKA, per germline (reference sequence). As DNA, the CDR3 is TGCAGTGCTGGAGGGACTAGCCAAGAGACCCAGTACTTC. Translated, it gives CSAGGTSQETQYF.

This clonotype has a count of ten or more. The chain links TRBV7-2 to TRBJ2-3, with D unresolved. Germline CDR1 reads SGHTA; CDR2 reads FQGNSA. The CDR3 has 14 residues. Trimming took 2 bases from V and 4 from J, leaving 10 bases between them. In DNA, the CDR3 is TGTGCCAGCAGCTTATTTCAGCGAGCAGATACGCAGTATTTT. Its protein is CASSLFQRADTQYF.

This clonotype was picked up many times. The chain employs TRBV7-2 and TRBJ1-2, with 7 bases matching TRBD1. J lost 2 bases, V lost 5 bases, and 11 bases had no gene match. The CDR3 consists of 16 residues. Germline CDR1 and CDR2: SGHTA and FQGNSA. CDR3 in amino acids: CASSADLGTANYGYTF. CDR3 sequence (DNA): TGTGCCAGCAGCGCGGACTTAGGGACAGCCAACTATGGCTACACCTTC.

There are many counts of this clonotype. The chain carries TRBV14 and TRBJ1-3; unclear D gene. V was shortened by 2 bases and J by 0 bases, with 8 bases between the two germline ends. Germline CDR1 is SGHDN and CDR2 is FVKESK. The CDR3 spans 15 residues. The CDR3 DNA is TGTGCCAGCAGCCAAATACAGTCCTCTGGAAACACCATATATTTT. It translates to CASSQIQSSGNTIYF. The full variable domain, its missing parts supplied by reference TRBV14 and TRBJ1-3, is EAGVTQFPSHSVIEKGQTVTLRCDPISGHDNLYWYRRVMGKEIKFLLHFVKESKQDESGMPNNRFLAERTGGTYSTLKVQPAELEDSGVYFCASSQIQSSGNTIYFGEGSWLTVV.